One and the same sample provided the 8 T cell receptor beta chains below, sequenced in a study of T cell responses to AZD1222 COVID-19 vaccine. Assay used: immunoSEQ multiplex PCR; TCRdb lists only in-frame clones, some missing. The sample holds approximately 160,000 clones, approximately 90% seen once. This material consisted of peripheral blood, taken on day 0 of AZD1222 vaccination. The receptors originated from an adult in good health.

The chain joins TRBV7-2 to TRBJ1-2; unclear D gene. CDR3 length equals 14 residues. The germline V gene has CDR1 SGHTA and CDR2 FQGNSA. V was trimmed by 5 bases and J by 2 bases, leaving 12 bases between them. The CDR3 sequence: CASSPSAANYGYTF. The CDR3 nucleotides are TGTGCCAGCAGCCCTTCGGCGGCGAACTATGGCTACACCTTC. Variable domain in full (rest from reference TRBV7-2 and TRBJ1-2): GAGVSQSPSNKVTEKGKDVELRCDPISGHTALYWYRQSLGQGLEFLIYFQGNSAPDKSGLPSDRFSAERTGGSVSTLTIQRTQQEDSAVYLCASSPSAANYGYTFGSGTRLTVV.

J is TRBJ2-7 and V is TRBV5-4; possible D gene TRBD1, 6 bases. The CDR3 length is 14 residues. Trimming shortened V by 5 bases and J by 2 bases, and 14 bases separated the two germline ends. Per the germline V gene, CDR1 is SGHNT and CDR2 is YYREEE (reference sequence). The CDR3 nucleotides are TGTGCCAGCAGGCAGGGGATCGGGACCTACGAGCAGTACTTC. Protein: CASRQGIGTYEQYF.

The CDR3 DNA reads as TGCGCCAGCAGTTCGACTAGCGGGAAGGGAGAGACCCAGTACTTC. Translated: CASSSTSGKGETQYF. The rearrangement joins TRBV10-1 to TRBJ2-5, with 11 bases lining up with TRBD2. After removal of 5 bases from V and 4 bases from J, the junction contained 6 bases not matched to a gene. This CDR3 contains 15 residues. Germline V gene sequence: CDR1 WNHNN, CDR2 SYGVQD (reference sequence).

The J gene is TRBJ1-1, the V gene TRBV6-5; 9 bases line up with TRBD1. J was trimmed by 4 bases and V by 7 bases; bases with no gene match: 7. Germline CDR1 and CDR2: MNHEY and SVGAGI. This CDR3 region has 14 residues. CDR3 in DNA: TGTGCCAGCACCCGGGACAGGGTTGTCACTGAAGCTTTCTTT. Amino acids: CASTRDRVVTEAFF.

Turning to this clone: The same CDR3 also results from other DNA sequences found in this sample. The V call is TRBV5-1, the J call TRBJ2-1; 9 nucleotides line up with TRBD2. The CDR3 loop spans 15 amino acids. Trimming took 2 bases from V and 6 from J; bases not matched to a gene: 6. Germline loops: CDR1 SGHRS, CDR2 YFSETQ. The CDR3 DNA reads as TGCGCCAGCAGCTTAGGGGGCGGGAGGGTCAATGAGCAGTTCTTC. Its translation is CASSLGGGRVNEQFF.

The chain joins TRBV29-1 to TRBJ2-2; D is possibly TRBD1 or TRBD2 (5 bases each). The CDR3 extends over 12 amino acids. The V gene's germline CDR1 is SQVTM and CDR2 ANQGSEA. Trimming cost V 4 bases and J 5 bases, with 8 bases left between them. The CDR3 region is CSVVEGTGELFF. CDR3 nucleotide sequence: TGCAGCGTTGTCGAGGGGACCGGGGAGCTGTTTTTT.

This chain connects TRBV7-9 to TRBJ2-7; D tentatively reads TRBD1 or TRBD2 (5 bases each). Germline-derived CDR1 and CDR2 are SEHNR and FQNEAQ (reference sequence). The CDR3 has 14 residues. The V and J ends lost 5 bases and 1 base respectively, with 12 bases between them. This chain's CDR3 is CASSDRDGSYEQYF. The CDR3 region has the DNA TGTGCCAGCAGCGACCGGGACGGTTCCTACGAGCAGTACTTC.

V usage is TRBV24-1 and J usage is TRBJ2-2, with 8 bases identical to TRBD1. This CDR3 is built from 15 residues. Per the germline V gene, CDR1 is KGHDR and CDR2 is SFDVKD. The junction had 0 bases not matched to a gene; V was cut back by 4 bases and J by 0 bases. DNA for the CDR3: TGTGCCACCAGTGAGACAGGGGCGAACACCGGGGAGCTGTTTTTT. Its protein is CATSETGANTGELFF.